Below are 2 T cell receptor beta chains sequenced from a single sample in a study of molecular identifiers for immune sequencing clone quantification. Using its own MiXCR run on the PCR reads, TCRdb lists one record per CDR3 protein. The sample records about 510,000 distinct CDR3 sequences, over 20% being singletons. The specimen was naive CD8+ T cells from blood, with Jurkat cell RNA spiked in. Subset of the sample: FACS-sorted CD8+CD4-CCR7+CD45RA+ naive T cells. These receptors were collected from a human donor in good health. Some libraries in this study had Jurkat cell RNA spiked in.

This clonotype was observed a few times. The chain carries TRBV2 and TRBJ1-1; weak D call: TRBD1 (5 bases). This CDR3 comprises 14 residues. Germline CDR1 and CDR2: SNHLY and FYNNEI. V shed 1 base and J shed 3 bases, with 9 bases lying between them. The CDR3, as DNA: TGTGCCAGCAGTGAAGGAAGGGGCCACACTGAAGCTTTCTTT. Translating gives CASSEGRGHTEAFF.

This clonotype was counted many times. This rearrangement joins TRBV7-9 to TRBJ2-3; D is uncertain. Per the germline V gene, CDR1 is SEHNR and CDR2 is FQNEAQ (reference sequence). The CDR3 length is 13 residues. V lost 5 bases and J lost 2, with 8 bases in between. CDR3 nucleotides: TGTGCCAGCAGCCCGGCGGCCACAGATACGCAGTATTTT. It translates to CASSPAATDTQYF.